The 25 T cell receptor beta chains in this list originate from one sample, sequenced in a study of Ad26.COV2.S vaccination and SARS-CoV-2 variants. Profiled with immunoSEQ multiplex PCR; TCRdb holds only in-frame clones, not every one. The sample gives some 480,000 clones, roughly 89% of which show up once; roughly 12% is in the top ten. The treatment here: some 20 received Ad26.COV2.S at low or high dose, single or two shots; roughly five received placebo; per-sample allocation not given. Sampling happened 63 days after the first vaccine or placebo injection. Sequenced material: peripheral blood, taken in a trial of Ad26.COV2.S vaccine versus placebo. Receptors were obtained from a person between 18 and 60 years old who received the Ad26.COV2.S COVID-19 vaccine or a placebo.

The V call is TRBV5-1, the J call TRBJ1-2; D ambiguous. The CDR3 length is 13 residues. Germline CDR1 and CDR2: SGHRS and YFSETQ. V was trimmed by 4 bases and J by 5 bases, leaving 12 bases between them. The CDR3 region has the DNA TGCGCCAGCAGCGAAGGGATTGGGTATGGCTACACCTTC. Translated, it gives CASSEGIGYGYTF.

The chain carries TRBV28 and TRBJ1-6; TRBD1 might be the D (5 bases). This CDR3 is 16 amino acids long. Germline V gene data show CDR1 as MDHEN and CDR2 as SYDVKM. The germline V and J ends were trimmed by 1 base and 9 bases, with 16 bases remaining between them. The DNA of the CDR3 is TGTGCCAGCAGTTTATTCAGTGGGGCAGTAGCTTCACCCCTCCACTTT. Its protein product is CASSLFSGAVASPLHF.

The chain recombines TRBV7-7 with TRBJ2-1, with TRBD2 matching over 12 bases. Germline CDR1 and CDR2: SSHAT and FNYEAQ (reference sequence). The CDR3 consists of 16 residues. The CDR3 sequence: CAGEGLAGLDYNEQFF. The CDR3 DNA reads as TGTGCTGGAGAGGGACTAGCGGGTCTTGATTACAATGAGCAGTTCTTC.

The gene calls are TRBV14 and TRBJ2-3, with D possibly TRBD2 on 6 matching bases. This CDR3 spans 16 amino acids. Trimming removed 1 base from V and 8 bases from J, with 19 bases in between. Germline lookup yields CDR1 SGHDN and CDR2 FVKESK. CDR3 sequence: CASSQVAGQPRGTQYF. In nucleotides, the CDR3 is TGTGCCAGCAGCCAAGTCGCGGGGCAGCCCCGGGGTACGCAGTATTTT. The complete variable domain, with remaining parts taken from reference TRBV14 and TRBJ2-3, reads EAGVTQFPSHSVIEKGQTVTLRCDPISGHDNLYWYRRVMGKEIKFLLHFVKESKQDESGMPNNRFLAERTGGTYSTLKVQPAELEDSGVYFCASSQVAGQPRGTQYFGPGTRLTVL.

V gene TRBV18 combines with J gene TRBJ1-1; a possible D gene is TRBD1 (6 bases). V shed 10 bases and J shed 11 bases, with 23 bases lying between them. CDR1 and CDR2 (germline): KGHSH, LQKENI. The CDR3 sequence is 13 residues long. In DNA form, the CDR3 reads TGTGCCACCCGGGTGTCAGGGGAGATGAAGGCTTTCTTT. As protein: CATRVSGEMKAFF.

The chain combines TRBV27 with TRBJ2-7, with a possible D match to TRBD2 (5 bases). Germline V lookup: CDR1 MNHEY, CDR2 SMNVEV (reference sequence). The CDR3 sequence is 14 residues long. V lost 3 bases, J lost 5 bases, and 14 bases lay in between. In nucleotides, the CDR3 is TGTGCCAGCAGTTTGTCTATCGACTATAACGAGCAGTACTTC. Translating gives CASSLSIDYNEQYF.

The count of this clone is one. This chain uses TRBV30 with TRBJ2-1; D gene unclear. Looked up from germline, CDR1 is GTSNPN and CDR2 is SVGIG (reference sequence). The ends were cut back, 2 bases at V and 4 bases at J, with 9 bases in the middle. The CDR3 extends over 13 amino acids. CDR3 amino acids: CAWSSGGYNEQFF. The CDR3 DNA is TGTGCCTGGAGTTCAGGCGGTTACAATGAGCAGTTCTTC.

CDR3 residues: CASRLATGQGTYEQYF. CDR3 bases: TGTGCCAGCAGACTTGCGACGGGACAGGGGACGTACGAGCAGTACTTC. V usage is TRBV7-2 and J usage is TRBJ2-7; TRBD1 agrees at 10 bases. CDR3 size: 16 residues. V shed 6 bases and J 4 bases; nucleotides not matched to a gene: 12. CDR1 is SGHTA, CDR2 FQGNSA, per germline.

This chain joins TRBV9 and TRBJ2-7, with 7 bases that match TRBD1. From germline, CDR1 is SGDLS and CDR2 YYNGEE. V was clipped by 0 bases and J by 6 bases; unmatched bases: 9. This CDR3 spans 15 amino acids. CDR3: CASSVEGTVTGEQYF. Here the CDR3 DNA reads TGTGCCAGCAGCGTAGAAGGGACAGTTACCGGCGAGCAGTACTTC.

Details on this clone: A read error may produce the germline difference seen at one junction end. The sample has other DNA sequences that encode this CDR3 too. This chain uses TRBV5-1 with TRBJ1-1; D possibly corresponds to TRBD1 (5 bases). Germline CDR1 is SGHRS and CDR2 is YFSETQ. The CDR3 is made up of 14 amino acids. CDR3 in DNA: TGCGCCAGCAGTTTGGCAGGGATGAACACTGAAGCTTTCTTT. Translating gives CASSLAGMNTEAFF.

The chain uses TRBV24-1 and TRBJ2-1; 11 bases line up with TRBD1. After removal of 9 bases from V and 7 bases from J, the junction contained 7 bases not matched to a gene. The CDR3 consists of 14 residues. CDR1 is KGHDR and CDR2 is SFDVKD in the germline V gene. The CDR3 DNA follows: TGTGCCACCGGATCGGACAGGGGGCAGAATGAGCAGTTCTTC. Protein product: CATGSDRGQNEQFF.

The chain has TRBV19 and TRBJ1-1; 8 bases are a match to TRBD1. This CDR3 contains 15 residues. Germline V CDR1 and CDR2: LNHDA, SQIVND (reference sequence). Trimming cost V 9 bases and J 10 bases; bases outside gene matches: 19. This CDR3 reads CASTPGQGKLWGAFF. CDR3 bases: TGTGCCAGCACCCCAGGACAGGGAAAGCTGTGGGGAGCTTTCTTT.

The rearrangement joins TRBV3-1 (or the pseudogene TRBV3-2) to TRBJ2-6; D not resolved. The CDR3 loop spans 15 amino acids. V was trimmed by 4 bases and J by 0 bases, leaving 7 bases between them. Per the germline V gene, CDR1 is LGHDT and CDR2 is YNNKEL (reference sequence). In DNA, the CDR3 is TGTGCCAGCAGCCTACGGGCCTCTGGGGCCAACGTCCTGACTTTC. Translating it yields CASSLRASGANVLTF.

CDR3 in amino acids: CASSLGGRTGRDEQYF. For the CDR3, the DNA is TGTGCCAGCAGTCTTGGGGGAAGGACAGGGCGCGACGAGCAGTACTTC. V gene TRBV5-4 combines with J gene TRBJ2-7; TRBD1 agrees at 8 bases. The CDR3 contains 16 residues. Germline values: CDR1 SGHNT, CDR2 YYREEE (reference sequence). V was clipped by 5 bases and J by 5 bases; unmatched bases: 15.

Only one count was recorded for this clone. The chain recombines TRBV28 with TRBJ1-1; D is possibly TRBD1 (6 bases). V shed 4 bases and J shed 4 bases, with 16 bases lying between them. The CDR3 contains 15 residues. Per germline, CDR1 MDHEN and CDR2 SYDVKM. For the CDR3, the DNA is TGTGCCAGCAGTTCGACACCTCACAGGGTCACTGAAGCTTTCTTT. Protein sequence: CASSSTPHRVTEAFF. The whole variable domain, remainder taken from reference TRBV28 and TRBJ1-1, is DVKVTQSSRYLVKRTGEKVFLECVQDMDHENMFWYRQDPGLGLRLIYFSYDVKMKEKGDIPEGYSVSREKKERFSLILESASTNQTSMYLCASSSTPHRVTEAFFGQGTRLTVV.

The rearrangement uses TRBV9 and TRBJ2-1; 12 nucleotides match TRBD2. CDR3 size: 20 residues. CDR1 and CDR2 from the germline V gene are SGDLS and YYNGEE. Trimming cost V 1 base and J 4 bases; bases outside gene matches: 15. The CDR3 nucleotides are TGTGCCAGCAGCGTAAGAGGGGCTAGCGGGAGGGCCGGGGATTACAATGAGCAGTTCTTC. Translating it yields CASSVRGASGRAGDYNEQFF.

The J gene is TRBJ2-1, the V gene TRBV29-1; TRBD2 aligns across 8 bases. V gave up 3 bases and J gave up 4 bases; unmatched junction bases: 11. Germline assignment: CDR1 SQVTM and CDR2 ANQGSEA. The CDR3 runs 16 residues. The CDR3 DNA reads TGCAGCGTTGAGTGGGAGGGCGGGAGGTTTTACAATGAGCAGTTCTTC. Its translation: CSVEWEGGRFYNEQFF.

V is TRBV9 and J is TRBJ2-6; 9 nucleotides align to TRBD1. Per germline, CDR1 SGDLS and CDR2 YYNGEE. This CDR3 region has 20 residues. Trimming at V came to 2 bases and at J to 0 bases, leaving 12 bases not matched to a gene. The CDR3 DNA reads TGTGCCAGCAGCGTGGGACAGGGACCTGGAGGGGGCTCTGGGGCCAACGTCCTGACTTTC. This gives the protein CASSVGQGPGGGSGANVLTF.

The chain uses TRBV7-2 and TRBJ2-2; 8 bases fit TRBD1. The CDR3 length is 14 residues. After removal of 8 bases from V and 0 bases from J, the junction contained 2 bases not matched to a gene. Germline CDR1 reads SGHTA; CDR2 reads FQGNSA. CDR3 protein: CASRQGTNTGELFF. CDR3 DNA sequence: TGTGCCAGCCGACAGGGGACGAACACCGGGGAGCTGTTTTTT.

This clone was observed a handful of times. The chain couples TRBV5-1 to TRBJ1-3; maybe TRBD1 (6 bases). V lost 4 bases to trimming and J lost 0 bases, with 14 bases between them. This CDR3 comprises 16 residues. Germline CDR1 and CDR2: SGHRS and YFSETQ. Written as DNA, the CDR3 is TGCGCCAGCAGCCCGGAGGGACACCACTCTGGAAACACCATATATTTT. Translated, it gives CASSPEGHHSGNTIYF.

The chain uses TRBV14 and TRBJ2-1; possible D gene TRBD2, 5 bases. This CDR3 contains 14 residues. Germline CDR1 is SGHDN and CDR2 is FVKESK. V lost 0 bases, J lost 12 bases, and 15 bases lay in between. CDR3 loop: CASSQDRGNMWQFF. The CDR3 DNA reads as TGTGCCAGCAGCCAAGACCGGGGTAATATGTGGCAGTTCTTC.

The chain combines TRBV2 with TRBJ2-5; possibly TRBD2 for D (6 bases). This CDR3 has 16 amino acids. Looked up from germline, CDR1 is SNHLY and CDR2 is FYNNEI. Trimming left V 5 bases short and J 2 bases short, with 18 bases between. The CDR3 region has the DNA TGTGCCAGCAGTTATTCGGCAGCGGGCGCACAAGAGACCCAGTACTTC. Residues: CASSYSAAGAQETQYF.

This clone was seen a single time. This chain's CDR3 is CASSHREAKNTEAFF. The DNA of the CDR3 is TGTGCCAGCAGCCACAGGGAGGCGAAGAACACTGAAGCTTTCTTT. The gene calls are TRBV7-8 and TRBJ1-1; possible D gene TRBD1, 6 bases. The ends were cut back, 5 bases at V and 1 base at J, with 14 bases in the middle. The CDR3 covers 15 residues. Germline loops: CDR1 SGHVS, CDR2 FQNEAQ.

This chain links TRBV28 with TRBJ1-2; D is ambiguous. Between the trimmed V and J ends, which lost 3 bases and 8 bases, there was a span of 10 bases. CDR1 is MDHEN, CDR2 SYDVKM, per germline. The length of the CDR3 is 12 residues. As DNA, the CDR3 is TGTGCCAGCAGTTTGAACCCCGTCGGCTACACCTTC. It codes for CASSLNPVGYTF.

The CDR3 nucleotides are TGTGCCAGTAGTCCGGGACTAGCGGGATCCGAGCAGTTCTTC. Amino acids: CASSPGLAGSEQFF. J is TRBJ2-1 and V is TRBV19, with TRBD2 matching 13 bases. V dropped 5 bases and J dropped 10; count of bases not matched to a gene: 5. CDR3 length: 14 amino acids. Germline-derived CDR1 and CDR2 are LNHDA and SQIVND (reference sequence).